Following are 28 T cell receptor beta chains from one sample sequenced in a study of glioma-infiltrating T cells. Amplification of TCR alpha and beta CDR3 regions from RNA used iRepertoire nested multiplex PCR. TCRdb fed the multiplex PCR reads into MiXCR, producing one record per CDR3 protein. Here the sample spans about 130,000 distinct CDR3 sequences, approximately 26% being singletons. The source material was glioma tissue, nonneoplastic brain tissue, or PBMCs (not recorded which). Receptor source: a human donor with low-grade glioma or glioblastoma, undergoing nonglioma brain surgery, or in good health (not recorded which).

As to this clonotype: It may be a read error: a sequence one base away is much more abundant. The CDR3 nucleotides read TGTGCCACCTACCCCAAGACAGGGACGGTGAAAACTGAAGCTTTCTTT. It yields the protein CATYPKTGTVKTEAFF. The genes are TRBV6-2 or TRBV6-3 and TRBJ1-1, with 7 bases matching TRBD1. The CDR3 loop spans 16 amino acids. The germline CDR1 and CDR2 sequences are MNHEY and SVGEGT.

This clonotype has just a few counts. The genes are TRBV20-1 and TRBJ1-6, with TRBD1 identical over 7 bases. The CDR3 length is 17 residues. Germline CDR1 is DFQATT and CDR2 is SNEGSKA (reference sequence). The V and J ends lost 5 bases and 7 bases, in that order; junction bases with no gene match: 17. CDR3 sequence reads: CSAHRGRSPLNNSPLHF. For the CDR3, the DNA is TGCAGTGCTCACAGGGGAAGGTCCCCCTTGAACAATTCACCCCTCCACTTT.

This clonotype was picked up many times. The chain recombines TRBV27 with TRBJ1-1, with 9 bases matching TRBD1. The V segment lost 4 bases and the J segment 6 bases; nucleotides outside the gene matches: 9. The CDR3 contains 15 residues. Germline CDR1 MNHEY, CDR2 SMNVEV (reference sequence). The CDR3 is CASSSRWGQGAEAFF. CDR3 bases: TGTGCCAGCAGTTCAAGGTGGGGACAGGGCGCTGAAGCTTTCTTT.

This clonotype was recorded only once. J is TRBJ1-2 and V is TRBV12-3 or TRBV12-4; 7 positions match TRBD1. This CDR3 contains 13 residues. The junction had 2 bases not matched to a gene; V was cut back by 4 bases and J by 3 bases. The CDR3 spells CASSCTGDYGYTF. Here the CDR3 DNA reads TGTGCCAGCAGTTGCACAGGGGACTATGGCTACACCTTC.

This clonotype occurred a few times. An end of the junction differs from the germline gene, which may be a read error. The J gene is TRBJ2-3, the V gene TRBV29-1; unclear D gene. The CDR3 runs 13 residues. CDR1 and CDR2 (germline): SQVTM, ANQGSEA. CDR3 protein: CSVQEPRVDTQYF. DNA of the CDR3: TGCAGCGTTCAAGAACCAAGGGTAGATACGCAGTATTTT.

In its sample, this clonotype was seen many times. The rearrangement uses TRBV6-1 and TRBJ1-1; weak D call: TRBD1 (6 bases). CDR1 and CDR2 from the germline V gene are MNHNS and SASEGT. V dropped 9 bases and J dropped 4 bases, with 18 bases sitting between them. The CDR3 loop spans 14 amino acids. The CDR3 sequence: CASLRAYRATEAFF. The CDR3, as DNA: TGTGCCAGTCTTCGGGCGTACAGGGCCACTGAAGCTTTCTTT.

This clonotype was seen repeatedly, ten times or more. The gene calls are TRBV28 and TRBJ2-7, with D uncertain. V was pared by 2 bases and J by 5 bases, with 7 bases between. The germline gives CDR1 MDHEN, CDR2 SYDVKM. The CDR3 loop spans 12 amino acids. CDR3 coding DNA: TGTGCCAGCAGTTTAGGAGCAAACGAGCAGTACGTC. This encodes CASSLGANEQYV.

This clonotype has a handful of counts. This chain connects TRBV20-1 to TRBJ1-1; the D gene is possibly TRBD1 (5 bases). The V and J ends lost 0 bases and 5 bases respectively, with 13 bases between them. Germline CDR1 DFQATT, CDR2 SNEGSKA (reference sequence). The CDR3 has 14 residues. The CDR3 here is CSARDWGRDTEAFF. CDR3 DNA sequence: TGCAGTGCTAGAGATTGGGGCAGGGATACTGAAGCTTTCTTT.

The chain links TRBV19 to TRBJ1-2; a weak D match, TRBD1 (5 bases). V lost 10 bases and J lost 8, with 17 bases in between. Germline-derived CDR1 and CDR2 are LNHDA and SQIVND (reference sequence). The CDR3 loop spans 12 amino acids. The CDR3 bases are TGTGCCACCCGCGGAGGGGCGAGAGGCTACACCTTC. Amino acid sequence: CATRGGARGYTF.

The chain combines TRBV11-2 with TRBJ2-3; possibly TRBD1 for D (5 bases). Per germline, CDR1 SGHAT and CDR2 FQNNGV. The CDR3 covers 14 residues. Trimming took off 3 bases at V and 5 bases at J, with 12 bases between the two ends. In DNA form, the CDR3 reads TGTGCCAGCAGCTTCGCCCTCAGGGAAGATACGCAGTATTTT. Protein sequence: CASSFALREDTQYF.

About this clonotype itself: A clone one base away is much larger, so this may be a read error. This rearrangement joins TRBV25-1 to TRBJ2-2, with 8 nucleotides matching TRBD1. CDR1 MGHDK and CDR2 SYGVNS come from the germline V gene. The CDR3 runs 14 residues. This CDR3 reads CASRGTGNTGELSF. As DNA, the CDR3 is TGTGCCAGTCGCGGGACAGGAAACACCGGGGAGCTGTCTTTT.

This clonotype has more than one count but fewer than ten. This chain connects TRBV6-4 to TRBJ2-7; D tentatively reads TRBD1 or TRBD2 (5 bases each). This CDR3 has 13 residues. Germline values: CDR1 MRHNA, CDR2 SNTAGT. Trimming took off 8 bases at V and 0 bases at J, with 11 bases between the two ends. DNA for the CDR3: TGTGCCAGCGGGGGTCCCATCTCCTACGAGCAGTACGTC. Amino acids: CASGGPISYEQYV.

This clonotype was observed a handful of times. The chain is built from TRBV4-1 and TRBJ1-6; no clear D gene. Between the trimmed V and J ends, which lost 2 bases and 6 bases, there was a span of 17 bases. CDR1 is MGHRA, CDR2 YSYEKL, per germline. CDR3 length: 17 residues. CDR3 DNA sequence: TGCGCCAGCAGCCAATATGTCATCGGAGGACCTAATTCACCCCTCCACTTT. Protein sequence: CASSQYVIGGPNSPLHF.

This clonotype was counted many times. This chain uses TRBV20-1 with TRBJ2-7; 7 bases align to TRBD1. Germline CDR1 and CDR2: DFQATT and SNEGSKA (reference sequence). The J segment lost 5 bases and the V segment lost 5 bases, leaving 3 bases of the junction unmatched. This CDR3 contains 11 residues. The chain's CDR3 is CSAHQGDEQYV. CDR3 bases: TGCAGTGCTCATCAGGGGGACGAGCAGTACGTC.

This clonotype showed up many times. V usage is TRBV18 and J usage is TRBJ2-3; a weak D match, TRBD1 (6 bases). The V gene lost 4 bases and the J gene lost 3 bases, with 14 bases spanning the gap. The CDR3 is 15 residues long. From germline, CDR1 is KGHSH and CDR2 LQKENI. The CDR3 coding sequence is TGTGCCAGCTCACAACAGGGAGCTTGGACAGATACGCAGTATTTT. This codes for CASSQQGAWTDTQYF.

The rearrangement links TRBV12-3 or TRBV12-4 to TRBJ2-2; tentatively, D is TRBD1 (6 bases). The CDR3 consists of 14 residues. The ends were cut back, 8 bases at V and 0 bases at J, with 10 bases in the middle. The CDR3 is CASRDNTNTGELFF. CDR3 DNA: TGTGCCAGCCGGGACAACACGAACACCGGGGAGCTGTTTTTT.

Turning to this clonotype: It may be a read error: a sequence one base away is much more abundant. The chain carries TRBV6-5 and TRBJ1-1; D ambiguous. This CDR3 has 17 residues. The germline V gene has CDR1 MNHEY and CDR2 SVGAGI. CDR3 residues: CASSEALGRVGYTEALF. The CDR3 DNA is TGTGCCAGCAGTGAAGCCTTAGGGAGGGTGGGGTACACTGAAGCTTTATTT.

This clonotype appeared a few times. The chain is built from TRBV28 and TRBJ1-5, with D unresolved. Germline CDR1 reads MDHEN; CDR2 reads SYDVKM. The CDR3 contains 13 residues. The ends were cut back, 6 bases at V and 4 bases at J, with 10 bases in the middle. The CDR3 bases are TGTGCCAGCAGATTAGGTAATAATCAGCCCCAGCATTTT. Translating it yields CASRLGNNQPQHF.

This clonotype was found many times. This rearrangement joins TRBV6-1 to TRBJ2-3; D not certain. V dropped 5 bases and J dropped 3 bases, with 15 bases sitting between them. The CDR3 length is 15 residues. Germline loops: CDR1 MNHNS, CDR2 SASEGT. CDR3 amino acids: CASSLLSAGTDTQYF. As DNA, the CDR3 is TGTGCCAGCAGTTTATTAAGCGCCGGAACAGATACGCAGTATTTT.

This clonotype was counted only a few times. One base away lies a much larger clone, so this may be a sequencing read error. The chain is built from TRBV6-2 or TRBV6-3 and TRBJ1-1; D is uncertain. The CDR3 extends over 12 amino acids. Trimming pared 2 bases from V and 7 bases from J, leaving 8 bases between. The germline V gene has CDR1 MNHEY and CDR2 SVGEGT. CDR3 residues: CASSYRRGEAFF. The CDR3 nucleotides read TGTGCCAGCAGTTACCGACGGGGTGAAGCTTTCTTT.

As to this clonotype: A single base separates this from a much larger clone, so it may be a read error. The CDR3 is CAGSLLPRASNQPQHF. CDR3 coding DNA: TGTGCCGGCAGTTTATTACCCAGGGCCAGCAATCAGCCCCAGCATTTT. The V gene is TRBV27, the J gene TRBJ1-5, with D perhaps matching TRBD1 (5 bases). This CDR3 comprises 16 residues. Germline V lookup: CDR1 MNHEY, CDR2 SMNVEV (reference sequence).

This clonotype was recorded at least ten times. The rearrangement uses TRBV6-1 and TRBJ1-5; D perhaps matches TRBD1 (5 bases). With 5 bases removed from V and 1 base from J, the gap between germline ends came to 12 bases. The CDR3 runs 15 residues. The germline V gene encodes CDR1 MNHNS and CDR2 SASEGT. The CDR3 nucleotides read TGTGCCAGCAGTCATCTCGGGGGAAGCAATCAGCCCCAGCATTTT. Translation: CASSHLGGSNQPQHF.

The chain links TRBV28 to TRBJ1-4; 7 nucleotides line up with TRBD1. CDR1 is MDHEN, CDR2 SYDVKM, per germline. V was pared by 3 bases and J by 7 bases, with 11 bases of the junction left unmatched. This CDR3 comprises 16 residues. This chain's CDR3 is CASSFRTGYRGEKLFF. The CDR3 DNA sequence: TGTGCCAGCAGTTTTCGGACCGGGTACAGGGGTGAAAAACTGTTTTTT.

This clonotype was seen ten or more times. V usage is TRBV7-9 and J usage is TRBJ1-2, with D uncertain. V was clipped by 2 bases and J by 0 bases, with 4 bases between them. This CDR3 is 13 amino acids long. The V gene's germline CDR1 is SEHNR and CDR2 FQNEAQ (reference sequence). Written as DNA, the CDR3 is TGTGCCAGCAGCTTAAACACTAACTATGGCTACACCTTC. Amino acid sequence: CASSLNTNYGYTF.

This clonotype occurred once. CDR3 in amino acids: CASSPTVYNEQYV. The CDR3 DNA reads as TGTGCCAGCAGTCCGACAGTCTACAATGAGCAGTACGTC. This chain links TRBV6-1 with TRBJ2-1; D is possibly TRBD1 (5 bases). The end of the DNA aligns better with TRBJ2-7, so the J call may be wrong. Germline V gene lookup returns CDR1 MNHNS and CDR2 SASEGT. The CDR3 sequence is 13 residues long.

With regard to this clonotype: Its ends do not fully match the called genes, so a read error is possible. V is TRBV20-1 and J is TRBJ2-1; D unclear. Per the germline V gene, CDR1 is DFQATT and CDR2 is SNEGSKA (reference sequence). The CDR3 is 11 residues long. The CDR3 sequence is CGANGHNEQFF. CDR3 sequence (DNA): TGCGGTGCTAACGGTCACAATGAGCAGTTCTTC.

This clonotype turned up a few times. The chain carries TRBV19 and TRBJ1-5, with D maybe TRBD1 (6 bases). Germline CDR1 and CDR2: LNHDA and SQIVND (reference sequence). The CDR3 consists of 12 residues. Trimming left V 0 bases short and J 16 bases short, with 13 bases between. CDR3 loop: CASSIEGGSQHF. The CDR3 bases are TGTGCCAGTAGTATAGAAGGGGGATCACAACATTTT.

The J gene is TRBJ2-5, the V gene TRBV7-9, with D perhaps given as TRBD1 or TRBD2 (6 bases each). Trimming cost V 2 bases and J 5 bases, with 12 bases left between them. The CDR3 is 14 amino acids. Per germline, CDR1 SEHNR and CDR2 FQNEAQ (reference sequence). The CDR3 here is CASSLRNGGETQYF. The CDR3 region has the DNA TGTGCCAGCAGCTTACGGAACGGGGGCGAGACCCAGTACTTC.